These 17 T cell receptor beta chains were sequenced from one sample in a study of spatial heterogeneity in lung cancer (dated by TCRdb to between 2018 and 2021). Overall results and qualifications from the work: A correlation was observed between the number of expanded intratumoral alpha and beta TCRs and the tumor nonsynonymous mutation count.

Receptors were amplified or captured by 5' RACE. Sequenced using a NextSeq 500. TCRdb trimmed public reads at Q25 via fastp, called clones via MiXCR and kept in-frame beta chains. Here each entry gathers all rows of one CDR3 protein and keeps the most common genes and DNA. The table for this sample lists around 8,100 distinct CDR3 sequences; 11% to 15% of them were counted only once. More than 7% of the sample belongs to the ten largest clones. Reading the label with the study, this specimen's time point is: sample taken at primary tumor resection. No antigen has been identified for these receptors. The specimen comprised lung tumor tissue, sampled at surgery. Receptors originate from a female donor with early-stage non-small cell lung cancer.

This clonotype is labeled as medium-sized (0.01 to 0.1%). V gene TRBV5-5 combines with J gene TRBJ2-5; TRBD1 is a possible D gene (5 bases). Germline V gives CDR1 SGHKS, CDR2 YYEKEE (reference sequence). V lost 3 bases to trimming and J lost 7 bases, with 16 bases between them. This CDR3 contains 14 residues. Here the CDR3 reads CASSSSPRAGTQYF. CDR3 nucleotides: TGTGCCAGCAGCTCCTCGCCCAGGGCTGGGACCCAGTACTTC.

This clonotype was counted many times. The V and J genes are TRBV6-1 and TRBJ2-7, with 7 bases aligning to TRBD1. Germline V gene lookup returns CDR1 MNHNS and CDR2 SASEGT. CDR3 length: 12 amino acids. Losses at the gene ends were 8 bases for V and 3 bases for J; bases not matched to a gene: 4. The CDR3 sequence is CASLDRIYEQYF. In nucleotides, the CDR3 is TGTGCCAGCTTGGACAGGATCTACGAGCAGTACTTC.

This clonotype was seen at least ten times. V is TRBV11-2 and J is TRBJ2-1; unclear D gene. The CDR3 contains 14 residues. V was shortened by 7 bases and J by 6 bases, with 16 bases between the two germline ends. Germline values: CDR1 SGHAT, CDR2 FQNNGV. The CDR3 spells CASIGASRSNEQFF. The CDR3 DNA reads as TGTGCCAGCATCGGTGCGAGCCGAAGCAATGAGCAGTTCTTC.

This clonotype appeared many times. J is TRBJ2-7 and V is TRBV6-1, with D uncertain. Deletions cut 6 bases from V and 0 bases from J, with 6 bases between. CDR3 size: 12 residues. Germline values: CDR1 MNHNS, CDR2 SASEGT. The CDR3 loop reads CASRAISYEQYF. In DNA form, the CDR3 reads TGTGCCAGCAGGGCAATCTCCTACGAGCAGTACTTC.

This clonotype has ten or more counts. The chain is built from TRBV23-1 and TRBJ1-1; D remains unclear. TRBV23-1 is placed among ORFs of uncertain function. The CDR3 is made up of 13 amino acids. V dropped 10 bases and J dropped 11 bases, with 23 bases sitting between them. The CDR3 nucleotides are TGCGCCACCGGAGAGATACCTACACGGGAGGCTTTCTTT. It translates to CATGEIPTREAFF.

The table lists this clonotype with many counts. The chain employs TRBV3-1 and TRBJ2-2; 11 positions match TRBD1. The CDR3 is 17 amino acids. The germline CDR1 and CDR2 sequences are LGHDT and YNNKEL (reference sequence). V shed 5 bases, J shed 4 bases, and the junction held 9 bases outside the gene matches. The CDR3 DNA reads as TGTGCCAGCAGCTACACAACCGGGACAGGGGGCACCGGGGAGCTGTTTTTT. This encodes CASSYTTGTGGTGELFF.

This clonotype was found a few times. The gene calls are TRBV7-2 and TRBJ1-1; TRBD1 might be the D (5 bases). CDR3 length equals 13 residues. Germline CDR1 and CDR2: SGHTA and FQGNSA. V lost 4 bases and J 3 bases, leaving 9 bases between the germline ends. CDR3 residues: CASSSQGYTEAFF. The CDR3 DNA is TGTGCCAGCAGCTCCCAGGGTTACACTGAAGCTTTCTTT.

By sample fraction, this clonotype is medium-sized (0.01 to 0.1%). The chain employs TRBV6-2 or TRBV6-3 and TRBJ1-1; D gene unclear. The CDR3 length is 12 residues. Germline V gives CDR1 MNHEY, CDR2 SVGEGT. V lost 6 bases to trimming and J lost 2 bases, with 7 bases between them. As DNA, the CDR3 is TGTGCCAGCAGGGACGGTAACACTGAAGCTTTCTTT. It codes for CASRDGNTEAFF.

The sample holds one count of this clonotype. The chain couples TRBV28 to TRBJ2-7, with D possibly matching TRBD2 (5 bases). This CDR3 is 15 amino acids long. Germline loops: CDR1 MDHEN, CDR2 SYDVKM. The ends were cut back, 2 bases at V and 0 bases at J, with 11 bases in the middle. The CDR3 is CASSLGGPSSYEQYF. The CDR3 bases are TGTGCCAGCAGTTTAGGCGGGCCCAGCTCCTACGAGCAGTACTTC.

The chain is built from TRBV25-1 and TRBJ2-7; no clear D. Trimming took 0 bases from V and 3 from J, leaving 9 bases between them. Per the germline V gene, CDR1 is MGHDK and CDR2 is SYGVNS. The CDR3 sequence is 14 residues long. CDR3 nucleotide sequence: TGTGCCAGCAGTGAATATCTGGGGTACTACGAGCAGTACTTC. It is translated as CASSEYLGYYEQYF.

This clonotype was seen at least ten times. V usage is TRBV19 and J usage is TRBJ1-2; 8 bases align to TRBD1. CDR3 length: 14 amino acids. Germline assignment: CDR1 LNHDA and CDR2 SQIVND (reference sequence). Germline trimming cut 5 bases from V and 2 bases from J; bases unmatched to any gene: 4. The chain's CDR3 is CASSLAGGNYGYTF. CDR3 nucleotides: TGTGCCAGTAGTCTTGCAGGGGGCAACTATGGCTACACCTTC.

By proportion, this clonotype is medium-sized. This chain joins TRBV6-5 and TRBJ1-1; possible D gene TRBD1, 5 bases. The germline CDR1 and CDR2 sequences are MNHEY and SVGAGI. CDR3 length equals 12 residues. V gave up 6 bases and J gave up 4 bases, with 9 bases separating them. The CDR3 loop reads CASRRGSTEAFF. The DNA for the CDR3 is TGTGCCAGCAGGAGGGGTAGCACTGAAGCTTTCTTT.

This clonotype was counted ten times or more. Its ends do not fully match the called genes, so a read error is possible. The J gene is TRBJ2-1, the V gene TRBV6-5; D not certain. The CDR3 totals 12 residues. Looked up from germline, CDR1 is MNHEY and CDR2 is SVGAGI. The CDR3, as DNA: TGTGCCAGCAGCCGCTCCAACAATGAGCAGTTCTTC. Translated: CASSRSNNEQFF.

This clonotype was detected many times. The V gene is TRBV10-3, the J gene TRBJ1-4; no clear D. The CDR3 runs 16 residues. V was trimmed by 0 bases and J by 3 bases, leaving 11 bases between them. CDR1 is ENHRY, CDR2 SYGVKD, per germline. CDR3 coding DNA: TGTGCCATCAGTGAGTCGGAGGGCTCGGCTAATGAAAAACTGTTTTTT. It yields the protein CAISESEGSANEKLFF.

The chain uses TRBV20-1 and TRBJ1-2; TRBD1 is a possible D gene (6 bases). Trimming cost V 6 bases and J 6 bases, with 11 bases left between them. The CDR3 extends over 11 amino acids. Germline V gene lookup returns CDR1 DFQATT and CDR2 SNEGSKA (reference sequence). The CDR3 coding sequence is TGCAGTGCCACTACAGGGCATGGCTACACCTTC. It yields the protein CSATTGHGYTF.

By sample fraction, this clonotype is medium-sized. This sequence joins TRBV7-8 and TRBJ1-1; no clear D gene. Between the trimmed V and J ends, which lost 5 bases and 0 bases, there was a span of 7 bases. Germline CDR1 and CDR2: SGHVS and FQNEAQ. The CDR3 length is 13 residues. This CDR3 is CASSTRLNTEAFF. CDR3 bases: TGTGCCAGCAGCACCCGTTTGAACACTGAAGCTTTCTTT.

This clonotype was seen repeatedly, ten times or more. The J gene is TRBJ2-7, the V gene TRBV6-5; 7 nucleotides match TRBD2. The CDR3 has 14 residues. Germline V gene lookup returns CDR1 MNHEY and CDR2 SVGAGI. Trimming removed 7 bases from V and 4 bases from J; junction bases left unmatched: 10. CDR3 DNA: TGTGCCAGCAACCCGGTCATGGGGGGGTACGAGCAGTACTTC. It codes for CASNPVMGGYEQYF.